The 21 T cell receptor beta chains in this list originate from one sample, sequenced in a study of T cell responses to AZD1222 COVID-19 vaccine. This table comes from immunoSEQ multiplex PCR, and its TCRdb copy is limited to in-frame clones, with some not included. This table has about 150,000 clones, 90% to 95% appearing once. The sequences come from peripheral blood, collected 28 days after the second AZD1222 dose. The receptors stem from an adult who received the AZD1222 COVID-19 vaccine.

The CDR3 region is CAISDRQGGSGNTIYF. The CDR3 DNA reads TGTGCCATCAGTGACCGACAGGGAGGCTCTGGAAACACCATATATTTT. This chain joins TRBV10-3 and TRBJ1-3, with 7 positions matching TRBD1. Germline-derived CDR1 and CDR2 are ENHRY and SYGVKD. The CDR3 covers 16 residues. V lost 3 bases, J lost 0 bases, and 5 bases stayed unmatched.

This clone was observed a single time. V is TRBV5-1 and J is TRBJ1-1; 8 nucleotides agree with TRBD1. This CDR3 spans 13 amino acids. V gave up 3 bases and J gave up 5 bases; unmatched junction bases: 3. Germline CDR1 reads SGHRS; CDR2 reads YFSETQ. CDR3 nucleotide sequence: TGCGCCAGCAGCTGGACAGGGTGGACTGAAGCTTTCTTT. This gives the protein CASSWTGWTEAFF. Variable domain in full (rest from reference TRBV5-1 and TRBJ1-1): KAGVTQTPRYLIKTRGQQVTLSCSPISGHRSVSWYQQTPGQGLQFLFEYFSETQRNKGNFPGRFSGRQFSNSRSEMNVSTLELGDSALYLCASSWTGWTEAFFGQGTRLTVV.

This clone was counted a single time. CDR3 DNA: TGCAGCGCCGGACTAGCGAGCACAGATACGCAGTATTTT. The encoded protein is CSAGLASTDTQYF. This chain links TRBV29-1 with TRBJ2-3; TRBD2 agrees at 9 bases. V lost 7 bases and J lost 0; bases outside the gene matches: 2. The germline gives CDR1 SQVTM, CDR2 ANQGSEA. CDR3 length: 13 residues.

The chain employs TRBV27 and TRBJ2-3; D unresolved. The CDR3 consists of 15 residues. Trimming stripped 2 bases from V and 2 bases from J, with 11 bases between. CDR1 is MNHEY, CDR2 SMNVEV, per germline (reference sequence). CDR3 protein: CASSLRLGITDTQYF. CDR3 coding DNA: TGTGCCAGCAGTTTAAGGTTGGGTATCACAGATACGCAGTATTTT.

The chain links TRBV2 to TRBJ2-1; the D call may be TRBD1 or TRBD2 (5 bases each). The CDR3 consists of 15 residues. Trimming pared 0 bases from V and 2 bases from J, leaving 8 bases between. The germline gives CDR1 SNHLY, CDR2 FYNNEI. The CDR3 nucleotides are TGTGCCAGCAGTGAAGCGGGGGTTCCCTACAATGAGCAGTTCTTC. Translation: CASSEAGVPYNEQFF.

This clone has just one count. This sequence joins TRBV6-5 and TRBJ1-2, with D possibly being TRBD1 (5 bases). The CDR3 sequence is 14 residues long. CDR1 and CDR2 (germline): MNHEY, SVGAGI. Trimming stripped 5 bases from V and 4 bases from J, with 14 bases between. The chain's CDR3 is CASSNQGLSYGYTF. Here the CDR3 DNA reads TGTGCCAGCAGTAATCAGGGTCTATCCTATGGCTACACCTTC.

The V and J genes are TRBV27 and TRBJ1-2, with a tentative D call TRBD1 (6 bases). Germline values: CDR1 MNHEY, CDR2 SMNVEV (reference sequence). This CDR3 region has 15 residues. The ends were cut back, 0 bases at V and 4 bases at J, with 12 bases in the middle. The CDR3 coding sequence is TGTGCCAGCAGTTTATCGCTGGACAGTCGCTATGGCTACACCTTC. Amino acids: CASSLSLDSRYGYTF.

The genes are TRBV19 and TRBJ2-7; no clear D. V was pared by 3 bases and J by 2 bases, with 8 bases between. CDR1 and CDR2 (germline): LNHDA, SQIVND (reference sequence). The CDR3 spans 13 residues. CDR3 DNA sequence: TGTGCCAGTAGTATGGCTAGTGCCTACGAGCAGTACTTC. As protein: CASSMASAYEQYF.

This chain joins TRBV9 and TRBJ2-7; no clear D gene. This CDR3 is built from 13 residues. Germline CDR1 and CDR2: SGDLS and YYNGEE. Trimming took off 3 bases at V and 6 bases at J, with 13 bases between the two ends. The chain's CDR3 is CASSAQTMGEQYF. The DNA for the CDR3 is TGTGCCAGCAGCGCCCAAACTATGGGCGAGCAGTACTTC.

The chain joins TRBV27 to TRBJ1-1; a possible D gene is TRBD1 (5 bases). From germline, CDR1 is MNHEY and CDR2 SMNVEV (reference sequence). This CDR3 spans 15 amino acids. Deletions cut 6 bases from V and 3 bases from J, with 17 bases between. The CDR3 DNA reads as TGTGCCAGCAGCTTTTTGGGGGGTTCTGACACTGAAGCTTTCTTT. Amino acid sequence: CASSFLGGSDTEAFF.

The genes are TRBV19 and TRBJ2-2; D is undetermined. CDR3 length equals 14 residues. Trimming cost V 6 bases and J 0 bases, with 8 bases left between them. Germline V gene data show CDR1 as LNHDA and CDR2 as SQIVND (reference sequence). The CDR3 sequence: CASRVQSNTGELFF. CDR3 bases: TGTGCCAGTAGGGTACAGTCGAACACCGGGGAGCTGTTTTTT.

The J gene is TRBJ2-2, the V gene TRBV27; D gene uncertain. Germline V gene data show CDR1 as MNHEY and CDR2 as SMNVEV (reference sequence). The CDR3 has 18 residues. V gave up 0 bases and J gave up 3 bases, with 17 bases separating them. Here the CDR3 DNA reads TGTGCCAGCAGTTTATCGTTCCAGCCGATGGGGTACACCGGGGAGCTGTTTTTT. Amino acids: CASSLSFQPMGYTGELFF.

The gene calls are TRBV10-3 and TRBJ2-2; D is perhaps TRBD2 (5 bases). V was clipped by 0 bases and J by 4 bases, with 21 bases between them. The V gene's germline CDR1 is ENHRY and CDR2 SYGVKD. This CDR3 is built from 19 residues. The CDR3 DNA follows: TGTGCCATCAGTGAGTCGAACCCGAGGCTATTCGCGGGCACCGGGGAGCTGTTTTTT. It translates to CAISESNPRLFAGTGELFF.

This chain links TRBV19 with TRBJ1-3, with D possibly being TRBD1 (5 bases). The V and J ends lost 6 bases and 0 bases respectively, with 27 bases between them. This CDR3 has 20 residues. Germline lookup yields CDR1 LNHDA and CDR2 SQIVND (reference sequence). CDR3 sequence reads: CASRPRGGAAILSSGNTIYF. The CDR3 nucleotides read TGTGCCAGTAGGCCCCGAGGAGGGGCCGCTATTTTGTCCTCTGGAAACACCATATATTTT. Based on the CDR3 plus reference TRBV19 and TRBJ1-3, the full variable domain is DGGITQSPKYLFRKEGQNVTLSCEQNLNHDAMYWYRQDPGQGLRLIYYSQIVNDFQKGDIAEGYSVSREKKESFPLTVTSAQKNPTAFYLCASRPRGGAAILSSGNTIYFGEGSWLTVV.

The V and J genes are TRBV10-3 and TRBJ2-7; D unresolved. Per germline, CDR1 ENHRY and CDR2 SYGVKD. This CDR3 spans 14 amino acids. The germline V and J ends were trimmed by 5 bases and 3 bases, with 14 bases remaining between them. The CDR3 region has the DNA TGTGCCATCAGTCAGGACGGACCCATCTACGAGCAGTACTTC. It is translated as CAISQDGPIYEQYF.

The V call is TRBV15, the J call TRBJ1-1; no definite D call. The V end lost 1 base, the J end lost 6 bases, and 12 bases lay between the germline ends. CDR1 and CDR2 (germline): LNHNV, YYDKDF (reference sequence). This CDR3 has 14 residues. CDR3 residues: CATSRAEAWAEAFF. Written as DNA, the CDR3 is TGTGCCACCAGCAGAGCTGAGGCCTGGGCTGAAGCTTTCTTT.

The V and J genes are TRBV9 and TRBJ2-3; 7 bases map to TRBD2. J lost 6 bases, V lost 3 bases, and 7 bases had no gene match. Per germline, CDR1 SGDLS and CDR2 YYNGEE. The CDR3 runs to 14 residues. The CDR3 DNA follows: TGTGCCAGCAGCGCGGCGGGGGAAAGGGATACGCAGTATTTT. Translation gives CASSAAGERDTQYF.

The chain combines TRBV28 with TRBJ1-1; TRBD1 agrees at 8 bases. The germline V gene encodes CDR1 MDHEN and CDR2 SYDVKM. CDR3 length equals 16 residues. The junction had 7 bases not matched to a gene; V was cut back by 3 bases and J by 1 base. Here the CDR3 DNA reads TGTGCCAGCAGTTTGGGGTGGGGGACAGGGAACACTGAAGCTTTCTTT. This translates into CASSLGWGTGNTEAFF.

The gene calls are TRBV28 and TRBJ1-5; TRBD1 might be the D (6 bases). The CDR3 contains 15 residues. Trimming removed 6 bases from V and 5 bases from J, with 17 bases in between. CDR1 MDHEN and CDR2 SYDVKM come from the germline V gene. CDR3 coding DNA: TGTGCCAGCAGCCCGGCGGGGGGCGCGGATCAGCCCCAGCATTTT. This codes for CASSPAGGADQPQHF.

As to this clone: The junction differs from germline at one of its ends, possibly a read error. As DNA, the CDR3 is TGTGCTAGCAGCTTAGCGCCCGGGGGTTCCTACGAGCAGTACTTC. This gives the protein CASSLAPGGSYEQYF. The genes are TRBV7-7 and TRBJ2-7; possible D gene TRBD2, 6 bases. CDR3 size: 15 residues. CDR1 SSHAT and CDR2 FNYEAQ come from the germline V gene (reference sequence).

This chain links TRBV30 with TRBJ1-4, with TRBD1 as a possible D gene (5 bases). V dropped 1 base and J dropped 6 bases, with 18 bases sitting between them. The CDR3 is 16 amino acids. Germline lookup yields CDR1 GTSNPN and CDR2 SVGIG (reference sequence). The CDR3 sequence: CAWSATGRGLDEKLFF. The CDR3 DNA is TGTGCCTGGAGTGCTACAGGTAGGGGTCTAGATGAAAAACTGTTTTTT.